This section outlines one TCR beta chain sequence together with its context. The sample comes from a study of blood T cell repertoires in COVID-19. For the study at large: Acute and convalescent COVID-19 samples came from the United States, Italy and Spain. The cDNA or gDNA used as material had been derived from T cells, B-cell-depleted T cells, or PBMCs.

As processed by the authors: From reference gene primer amplification, estimates of nucleated cell counts were derived. Assay: immunoSEQ multiplex PCR; the TCRdb copy retains only in-frame clones and omits some. V and J calls plus clone size are reproduced from that table; the DNA served to infer D and trimming. The sample carries about 210,000 clones, less than 90% recorded once. This CDR3 comprises 18 residues. Unmatched junction bases numbered 14, after V lost 1 base and J lost 5 bases. Germline-derived CDR1 and CDR2 are SEHNR and FQNEAQ (reference sequence). The chain recombines TRBV7-9 with TRBJ1-1; 9 positions agree with TRBD1. The sequence came from a man between 65 and 85 years old with acute or convalescent COVID-19. The sequenced material came from peripheral blood. CDR3 region: CASSLEGFGTGRNTEAFF. In DNA form, the CDR3 reads TGTGCCAGCAGCTTAGAGGGCTTCGGGACAGGGAGGAATACTGAAGCTTTCTTT.